Listed here is a single TCR beta chain. The data are from a study of blood T cell repertoires in COVID-19. About the study: Donors in Cohort 3 who had recovered were those with two negative PCRs, healthcare professional clearance, or resolution of their symptoms.

Profiling relied on immunoSEQ multiplex PCR, and the TCRdb table lists in-frame clones only, not all of them. The table lists fewer than 250,000 clones, about 88% of them singletons. V was pared by 2 bases and J by 5 bases, with 19 bases between. Germline CDR1 LGHDT, CDR2 YNNKEL (reference sequence). The CDR3 has 17 amino acids. This chain joins TRBV3-1 (or the pseudogene TRBV3-2) and TRBJ1-5; D is unresolved. This clonotype originated in a woman aged 40 to 49 in a cohort exposed to, infected with or recovered from COVID-19 (not recorded which). Sequencing used PBMCs or T cells enriched from blood (not recorded which). CDR3 DNA sequence: TGTGCCAGCAGCCAACAAGGCCCTAGTGGCGTCGATCAGCCCCAGCATTTT. This translates into CASSQQGPSGVDQPQHF.